This T cell receptor (beta chain) appears in the sequencing data of a study of beta chain features in type 1 diabetes. This clone has at least ten counts. What it recognizes is unknown. CD45RO/CCR7/CD25/CD127/CD95/CD27 separated CD4+ naive, central memory, regulatory and stem cell-like memory cells by sorting. Study-level results: Moderate yet significant TCRB CDR3 shortening was seen in Type 1 diabetes patients in all four CD4+ subsets. Equally in patients and controls, shorter templates might have been favored by PCR.

This CDR3 has 16 amino acids. The germline V gene encodes CDR1 LGHNA and CDR2 YSLEER. V lost 0 bases and J 3 bases, leaving 13 bases between the germline ends. Expressed TCRB transcripts got sequenced, as all isolated RNA was reverse transcribed. Sequencing was performed with immunoSEQ multiplex PCR; in TCRdb, only in-frame clones are kept and a portion is missing. This table holds 150,000 to 190,000 clones, under 13% found once. The sequenced material came from central memory CD4+ T cells from blood. This receptor was taken from a man aged 25-45 years with type 1 diabetes. The chain joins TRBV4-3 to TRBJ2-3, with D possibly TRBD2 on 5 matching bases. As DNA, the CDR3 is TGCGCCAGCAGCCAAGACGGGGTAGGATTGACAGATACGCAGTATTTT. Protein: CASSQDGVGLTDTQYF.